The TCR beta chain under discussion was sequenced for a study of blood T cell repertoires in COVID-19. Study as a whole: The United States, Italy and Spain were the sources of the acute and convalescent COVID-19 samples. PBMCs, B-cell-depleted T cells, or T cells were the source of the cDNA or gDNA that made up the material.

Germline loops: CDR1 WNHNN, CDR2 SYGVQD (reference sequence). The V end was cut by 3 bases, the J end by 2 bases, with 16 bases between. CDR3 size: 17 residues. One Seattle source followed patients from active infection through their disease course. Source study methods: Amplification from reference gene primers served as the basis for estimated nucleated cell counts. Sequenced by immunoSEQ multiplex PCR; TCRdb stores in-frame clones only, minus some. V and J calls and clone size are copied from that table; D and trimming were computed from the DNA. The sample carries under 550,000 clones, 85% to 90% recorded once.

The clonotype was recovered from a man younger than 35 with COVID-19, enrolled during active disease. This chain connects TRBV10-1 to TRBJ2-2, with D possibly matching TRBD2 (6 bases). The source material was peripheral blood. This CDR3 reads CASSEDRGLGNTGELFF. In nucleotides, the CDR3 is TGCGCCAGCAGTGAAGACCGGGGACTGGGAAACACCGGGGAGCTGTTTTTT.